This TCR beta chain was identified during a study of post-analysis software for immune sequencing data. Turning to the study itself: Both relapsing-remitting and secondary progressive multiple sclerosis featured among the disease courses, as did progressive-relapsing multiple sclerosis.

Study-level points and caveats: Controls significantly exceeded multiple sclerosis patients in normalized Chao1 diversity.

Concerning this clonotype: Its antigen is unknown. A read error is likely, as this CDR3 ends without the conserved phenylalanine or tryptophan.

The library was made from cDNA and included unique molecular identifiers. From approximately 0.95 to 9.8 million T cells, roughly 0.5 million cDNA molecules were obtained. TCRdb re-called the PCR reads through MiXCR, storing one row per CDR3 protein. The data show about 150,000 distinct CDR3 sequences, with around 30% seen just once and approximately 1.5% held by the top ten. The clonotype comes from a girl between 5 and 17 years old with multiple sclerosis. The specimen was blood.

Written as DNA, the CDR3 is TGTGCCAGCAGCTTCGGCTCGGGCGAAAAACTGTTTTTG. It yields the protein CASSFGSGEKLFL. The V call is TRBV12-3 or TRBV12-4, the J call TRBJ1-4, with unresolved D. The V and J ends lost 6 bases and 8 bases respectively, with 13 bases between them. This CDR3 spans 13 amino acids.